This T cell receptor beta chain derives from a study of T cell repertoires in cytomegalovirus infection. Overall study context: Evidence of both CMV infection and a matching HLA type came from public TCR beta signatures. Study conclusions and caveats: Identification of carriers of CMV plus the relevant HLA was performed using cumulative public TCR beta family frequency. Clonotypes of TCR beta that were HLA-C-restricted and CMV-specific dominated the ex vivo response.

Concerning this clonotype itself: Its specificity is unknown.

TCRdb re-analysed the reads in MiXCR, keeping a single row per CDR3 protein. The sample carries nearly 650,000 distinct CDR3 sequences, around 24% recorded once. CDR3 size: 13 residues. Deletions cut 7 bases from V and 4 bases from J, with 11 bases between. The chain has TRBV12-3 or TRBV12-4 and TRBJ2-1; either TRBD1 or TRBD2 may supply D (5 bases each). This sequence originates from a human donor in good health (CMV status not recorded). Some clones in this sample may be carry-over from other donors' samples. Sequencing was done on a sample of CD8+ T cells from PBMCs. The chain's CDR3 is CASTLGTYNEQFF. Here the CDR3 DNA reads TGTGCCAGCACCTTGGGGACGTACAATGAGCAGTTCTTC.